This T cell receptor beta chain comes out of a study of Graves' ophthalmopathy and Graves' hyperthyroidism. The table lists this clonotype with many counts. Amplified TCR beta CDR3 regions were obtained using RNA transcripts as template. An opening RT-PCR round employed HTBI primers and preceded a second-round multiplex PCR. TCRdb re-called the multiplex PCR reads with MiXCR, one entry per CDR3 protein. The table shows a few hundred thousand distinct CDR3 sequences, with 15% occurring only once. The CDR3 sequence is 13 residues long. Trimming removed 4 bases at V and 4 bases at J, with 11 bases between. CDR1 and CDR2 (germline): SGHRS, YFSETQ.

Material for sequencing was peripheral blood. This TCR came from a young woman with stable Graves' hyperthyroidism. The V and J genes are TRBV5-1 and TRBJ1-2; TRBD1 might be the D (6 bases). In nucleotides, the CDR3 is TGCGCCAGCAGCCGTCAGGGGATCTATGGCTACACCTTC. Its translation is CASSRQGIYGYTF.